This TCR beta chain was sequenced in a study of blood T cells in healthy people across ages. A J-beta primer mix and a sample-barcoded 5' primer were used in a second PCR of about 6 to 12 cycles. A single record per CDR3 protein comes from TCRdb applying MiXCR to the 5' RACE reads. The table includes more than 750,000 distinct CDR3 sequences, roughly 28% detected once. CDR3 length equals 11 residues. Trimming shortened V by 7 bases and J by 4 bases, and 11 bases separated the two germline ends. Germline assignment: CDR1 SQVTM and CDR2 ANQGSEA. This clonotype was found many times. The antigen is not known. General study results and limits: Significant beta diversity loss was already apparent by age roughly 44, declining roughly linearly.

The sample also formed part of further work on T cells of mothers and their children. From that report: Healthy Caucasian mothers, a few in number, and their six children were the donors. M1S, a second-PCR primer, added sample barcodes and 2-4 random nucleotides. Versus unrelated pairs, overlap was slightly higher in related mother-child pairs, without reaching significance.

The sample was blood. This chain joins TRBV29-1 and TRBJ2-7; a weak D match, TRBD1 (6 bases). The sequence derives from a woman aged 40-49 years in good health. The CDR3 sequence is CSATGYYEQYF. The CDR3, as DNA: TGCAGCGCAACAGGGTATTACGAGCAGTACTTC.